This T cell receptor (beta chain) was documented in a study of chemoradiotherapy in HPV16-positive cancers. Study details: Candidate HPV-specific T-cell clones and common TCR motifs came from functional assays in two HPV16-positive patients. Whole-study findings and limits: Candidate HPV-specific clones and E7-related TCR motifs grew in tumor during treatment. Better recurrence-free survival went with HPV-responsive T-cell expansion in HPV16-positive patients. The functional HPV-specific definition rests on just a couple of HPV16-positive patients.

Comment on this clone: Its antigen is undetermined.

The CDR3 has 19 amino acids. The method was immunoSEQ multiplex PCR; TCRdb's version includes in-frame clones alone and lacks a portion of them. Counted here are 40,000 to 65,000 clones, about 88% occurring once; the ten biggest clones make up 3% to 4%. The sequencing used blood, collected from a patient who underwent chemoradiotherapy. The TCR originated in a human donor with HPV-associated anogenital cancer. The chain uses TRBV12-2 and TRBJ2-7; TRBD2, the table's D call, lacks a check against the DNA. TRBV12-2 is a known pseudogene. The CDR3 DNA sequence: TGTGCAAGTCGGCCCCAAACTCGAATATCACTAGCGGGCTCCTACGAGCAGTACTTC. As protein: CASRPQTRISLAGSYEQYF.